Listed below are T cell receptor beta chains from one sample, sequenced in a study of cytotoxic CD8 clonotypes in ibrutinib-treated CLL. Measured with immunoSEQ multiplex PCR; TCRdb has only the in-frame clones, and not every one. The data hold about 70,000 clones, with about nine tenths observed a single time. Sample: PBMCs, taken after 12 months of ibrutinib treatment. The origin of the receptors is a human donor with chronic lymphocytic leukemia. CDR3s include the opening cysteine and the closing phenylalanine or tryptophan. Fields, in order: CDR3 DNA, CDR3 protein, J gene, clone size, D gene, V gene. The D gene is left open where the match is weak. Clone size appears in some rows only: once, few, many, or a class for an expanded clone.

CDR3nt: TGCGCCAGCAGCCAAGTAGAGACAGGGCGCCACGAGCAGTACTTC
CDR3aa: CASSQVETGRHEQYF
j_gene: TRBJ2-7
abundance: -
d_gene: TRBD1
v_gene: TRBV4-1

CDR3nt: TGTGCCAGTACGACCGGGACAAACAAGAATGAGCAGTTCTTC
CDR3aa: CASTTGTNKNEQFF
j_gene: TRBJ2-1
abundance: few
d_gene: -
v_gene: TRBV19

CDR3nt: TGTGCCAGCAGCCCGGACAGGGGCTGGGAGACCCAGTACTTC
CDR3aa: CASSPDRGWETQYF
j_gene: TRBJ2-5
abundance: once
d_gene: TRBD1
v_gene: TRBV7-6

CDR3nt: TGTGCCAGCAGCCAGGGGGCGAGGGAGACCCAGTACTTC
CDR3aa: CASSQGARETQYF
j_gene: TRBJ2-5
abundance: -
d_gene: TRBD1
v_gene: TRBV7-3

CDR3nt: TGCGCCAGCAGCTTGGAGGCTAGCGGTAACACCGGGGAGCTGTTTTTT
CDR3aa: CASSLEASGNTGELFF
j_gene: TRBJ2-2
abundance: -
d_gene: TRBD2
v_gene: TRBV5-1

CDR3nt: TGTGCCAGCAGCTTAGATGGGGCAGGAGGGAACACTGAAGCTTTCTTT
CDR3aa: CASSLDGAGGNTEAFF
j_gene: TRBJ1-1
abundance: -
d_gene: -
v_gene: TRBV7-6

CDR3nt: TGTGCCAGCAGCTTAGACCTAGCGGGAGGGCGAGAGCAGTACTTC
CDR3aa: CASSLDLAGGREQYF
j_gene: TRBJ2-7
abundance: -
d_gene: TRBD2
v_gene: TRBV7-2

CDR3nt: TGTGCCTGGAGTCCCAACGCCGGGACCGCTACTGAAAAACTGTTTTTT
CDR3aa: CAWSPNAGTATEKLFF
j_gene: TRBJ1-4
abundance: -
d_gene: -
v_gene: TRBV30

CDR3nt: TGTGCCAGCAGCTTGGCCTGGGACAGGGGTCCCGGGGAGCTGTTTTTT
CDR3aa: CASSLAWDRGPGELFF
j_gene: TRBJ2-2
abundance: -
d_gene: TRBD1
v_gene: TRBV5-6

CDR3nt: TGTGCCAGCAGCTTGGGGTTGGGACAGGGGGTACCAAACACCGGGGAGCTGTTTTTT
CDR3aa: CASSLGLGQGVPNTGELFF
j_gene: TRBJ2-2
abundance: -
d_gene: TRBD1
v_gene: TRBV27

CDR3nt: TGTGCCAGCAGTGAATTGGCAGGGTTTGCCAAAAACATTCAGTACTTC
CDR3aa: CASSELAGFAKNIQYF
j_gene: TRBJ2-4
abundance: -
d_gene: -
v_gene: TRBV6-1

CDR3nt: TGCGCCAGCAGCCCAACCGCGTCGTGGGGGGCTTTCTTT
CDR3aa: CASSPTASWGAFF
j_gene: TRBJ1-1
abundance: -
d_gene: -
v_gene: TRBV5-1

CDR3nt: TGTGCCAGCAGCCGACTTATTTTACAGGGGGGTGGAAACACCATATATTTT
CDR3aa: CASSRLILQGGGNTIYF
j_gene: TRBJ1-3
abundance: -
d_gene: TRBD1
v_gene: TRBV11-2

CDR3nt: TGTGCCAGCAGCTTATTCAGCCAAGAGACCCAGTACTTC
CDR3aa: CASSLFSQETQYF
j_gene: TRBJ2-5
abundance: -
d_gene: -
v_gene: TRBV7-9

CDR3nt: TGCGCCAGCAGACTTCAGGTTTGGACTGAAGCTTTCTTT
CDR3aa: CASRLQVWTEAFF
j_gene: TRBJ1-1
abundance: -
d_gene: -
v_gene: TRBV5-1

CDR3nt: TGTGCCAGCAGCTTAGCGGGGGGCCACACTGAAGCTTTCTTT
CDR3aa: CASSLAGGHTEAFF
j_gene: TRBJ1-1
abundance: -
d_gene: -
v_gene: TRBV7-9

CDR3nt: TGTGCCAGTAGTAGTCGGTTGGGTCCAAGAGAGACCCAGTACTTC
CDR3aa: CASSSRLGPRETQYF
j_gene: TRBJ2-5
abundance: -
d_gene: -
v_gene: TRBV19

CDR3nt: TGTGCCAGCAGTTACGTTCCGGGAGGGAACACTGAAGCTTTCTTT
CDR3aa: CASSYVPGGNTEAFF
j_gene: TRBJ1-1
abundance: -
d_gene: -
v_gene: TRBV6-5

CDR3nt: TGTGCCAGCAGCATCCCTCGTAAATTCACAGATACGCAGTATTTT
CDR3aa: CASSIPRKFTDTQYF
j_gene: TRBJ2-3
abundance: -
d_gene: -
v_gene: TRBV7-2

CDR3nt: TGTGCCAGCAGCTTAGGTTTAGGTTGGGACACCATATATTTT
CDR3aa: CASSLGLGWDTIYF
j_gene: TRBJ1-3
abundance: once
d_gene: -
v_gene: TRBV7-2

CDR3nt: TGTGCCAGCTCAATCGAGTACCAGCGCACAGATACGCAGTATTTT
CDR3aa: CASSIEYQRTDTQYF
j_gene: TRBJ2-3
abundance: -
d_gene: -
v_gene: TRBV18

CDR3nt: TGTGCCAGCAGACCCGGACTAGCGGAAAACAATGAGCAGTTCTTC
CDR3aa: CASRPGLAENNEQFF
j_gene: TRBJ2-1
abundance: -
d_gene: TRBD2
v_gene: TRBV7-2

CDR3nt: TGTGCCAGTAACACCCGGGACAGTGCGTATGGCTACACCTTC
CDR3aa: CASNTRDSAYGYTF
j_gene: TRBJ1-2
abundance: once
d_gene: TRBD1
v_gene: TRBV19

CDR3nt: TGCGCCAGCAGCTTGGTCCTAGCGGGAGCCGCCAATGAGCAGTTCTTC
CDR3aa: CASSLVLAGAANEQFF
j_gene: TRBJ2-1
abundance: -
d_gene: TRBD2
v_gene: TRBV5-1

CDR3nt: TGTGCCAGCAGCTTCCCACTAGCCGCGAACACCGGGGAGCTGTTTTTT
CDR3aa: CASSFPLAANTGELFF
j_gene: TRBJ2-2
abundance: once
d_gene: -
v_gene: TRBV11-3

CDR3nt: TGTGCCAGCAGCCACCTAGCGGGAGCGGGTGAGCAGTACTTC
CDR3aa: CASSHLAGAGEQYF
j_gene: TRBJ2-7
abundance: -
d_gene: TRBD2
v_gene: TRBV14

CDR3nt: TGCAGCGTTGAAGGGGAGTGGACCCAACCCTACGAGCAGTACTTC
CDR3aa: CSVEGEWTQPYEQYF
j_gene: TRBJ2-7
abundance: -
d_gene: -
v_gene: TRBV29-1

CDR3nt: TGTGCCAGCAGCCCGGGACCGGGCGCCCAGTACTTC
CDR3aa: CASSPGPGAQYF
j_gene: TRBJ2-5
abundance: -
d_gene: -
v_gene: TRBV7-2

CDR3nt: TGTGCCAGCAGTCCCCGTCGTCAGACTAGCGGATCCTACGAGCAGTACTTC
CDR3aa: CASSPRRQTSGSYEQYF
j_gene: TRBJ2-7
abundance: -
d_gene: TRBD2
v_gene: TRBV27

CDR3nt: TGTGCCAGTAGTACATTTGGGACAGTTAGCAATCAGCCCCAGCATTTT
CDR3aa: CASSTFGTVSNQPQHF
j_gene: TRBJ1-5
abundance: -
d_gene: TRBD1
v_gene: TRBV19

CDR3nt: TGTGCCGCGAGGGGCTCAACTAATGAAAAACTGTTTTTT
CDR3aa: CAARGSTNEKLFF
j_gene: TRBJ1-4
abundance: -
d_gene: -
v_gene: TRBV10-3

CDR3nt: TGTGCCAGCAGCTTGACTAGCGACACCACAGATACGCAGTATTTT
CDR3aa: CASSLTSDTTDTQYF
j_gene: TRBJ2-3
abundance: -
d_gene: TRBD2
v_gene: TRBV7-2

CDR3nt: TGTGCCAGCAGCTTAGACGGGTCTGGAAACACCATATATTTT
CDR3aa: CASSLDGSGNTIYF
j_gene: TRBJ1-3
abundance: -
d_gene: -
v_gene: TRBV7-8

CDR3nt: TGCAGCGTTCTAGCCAAGTACAATGAGCAGTTCTTC
CDR3aa: CSVLAKYNEQFF
j_gene: TRBJ2-1
abundance: -
d_gene: -
v_gene: TRBV29-1

CDR3nt: TGTGCCAGTAAGGTCGGGCTAGCGCCATCCCCAGATACGCAGTATTTT
CDR3aa: CASKVGLAPSPDTQYF
j_gene: TRBJ2-3
abundance: -
d_gene: -
v_gene: TRBV19

CDR3nt: TGTGCCAGCAGGGACCGACGGGAGACGCCCCAGCATTTT
CDR3aa: CASRDRRETPQHF
j_gene: TRBJ1-5
abundance: -
d_gene: -
v_gene: TRBV6-5

CDR3nt: TGCAGCGCGGATCAGGGGGCCAACGAGCAGTACTTC
CDR3aa: CSADQGANEQYF
j_gene: TRBJ2-7
abundance: -
d_gene: TRBD1
v_gene: TRBV29-1

CDR3nt: TGCGCCAGCAGCTCCGACGGGGGAGGGGGCACTGAAGCTTTCTTT
CDR3aa: CASSSDGGGGTEAFF
j_gene: TRBJ1-1
abundance: once
d_gene: -
v_gene: TRBV5-1

CDR3nt: TGTGCCAGCAGCTTAACTAAGGGGGCCAATGAGCAGTTCTTC
CDR3aa: CASSLTKGANEQFF
j_gene: TRBJ2-1
abundance: -
d_gene: TRBD1
v_gene: TRBV7-3

CDR3nt: TGTGCCAGCAGCCAAAGGGGGGCGCGAGTGAACGAGCAGTACTTC
CDR3aa: CASSQRGARVNEQYF
j_gene: TRBJ2-7
abundance: -
d_gene: -
v_gene: TRBV2

CDR3nt: TGTGCCAGCAGCTCTCTAGCGGGAGTCATGTTCGATGAGCAGTTCTTC
CDR3aa: CASSSLAGVMFDEQFF
j_gene: TRBJ2-1
abundance: -
d_gene: TRBD2
v_gene: TRBV5-4